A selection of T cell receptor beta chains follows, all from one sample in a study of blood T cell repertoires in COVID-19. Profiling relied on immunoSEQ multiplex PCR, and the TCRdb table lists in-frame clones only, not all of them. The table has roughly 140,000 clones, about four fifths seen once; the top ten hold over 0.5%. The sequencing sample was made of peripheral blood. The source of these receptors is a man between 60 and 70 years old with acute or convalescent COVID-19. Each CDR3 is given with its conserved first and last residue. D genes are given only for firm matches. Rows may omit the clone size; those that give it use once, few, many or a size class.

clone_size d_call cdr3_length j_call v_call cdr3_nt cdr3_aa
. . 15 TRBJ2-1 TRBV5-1 TGCGCCAGCAGCTTACGAGGTAGTCCCGACAATGAGCAGTTCTTC CASSLRGSPDNEQFF
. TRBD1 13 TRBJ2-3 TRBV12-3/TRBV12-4 TGTGCCAGCAGTTTAGGGACAGGGGACACGCAGTATTTT CASSLGTGDTQYF
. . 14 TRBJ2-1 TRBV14 TGTGCCAGCAGCCAAGTTACTAGGGCCCGTGGTCTGTTCTTC CASSQVTRARGLFF
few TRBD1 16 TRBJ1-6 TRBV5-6 TGTGCCAGCAGCTTTTCCGGACAGGCTCCTGATTCACCCCTCCACTTT CASSFSGQAPDSPLHF
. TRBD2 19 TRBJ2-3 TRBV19 TGTGCCAGTAGTAGTCCTGCGGGGGGTAGCGGGAGGATGAGGAATACGCAGTATTTT CASSSPAGGSGRMRNTQYF
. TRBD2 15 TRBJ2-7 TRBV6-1 TGTGCCAGCAGTGAAGTCCTAGCGGTCTCCTACGAGCAGTACTTC CASSEVLAVSYEQYF
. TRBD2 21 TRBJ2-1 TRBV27 TGTGCCAGCAGTTCTAACACAGGGGGCGCAAAACTAGCGGGAGGGTACAATGAGCAGTTCTTC CASSSNTGGAKLAGGYNEQFF
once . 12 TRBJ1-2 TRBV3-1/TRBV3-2 TGTGCCAGCAGCCAGGGGGGAAGGGGCTACACCTTC CASSQGGRGYTF
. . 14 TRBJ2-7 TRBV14 TGTGCCAGCAGCCCCGACAGGTCCCCTTACGAGCAGTACTTC CASSPDRSPYEQYF
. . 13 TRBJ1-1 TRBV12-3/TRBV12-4 TGTGCCAGCAGCCGGGGACAGAACACTGAAGCTTTCTTT CASSRGQNTEAFF
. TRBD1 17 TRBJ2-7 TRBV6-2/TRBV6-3 TGTGCCAGCAGTGCCCCAACCCTAAGACAGGGCAGGTACGAGCAGTACTTC CASSAPTLRQGRYEQYF
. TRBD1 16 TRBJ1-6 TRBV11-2 TGTGCCAGCAACCTTCGACAGGGCCCATATAATTCACCCCTCCACTTT CASNLRQGPYNSPLHF
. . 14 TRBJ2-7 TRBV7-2 TGTGCCAGCAGCTTAGCGCGGCAGGGGTACGAGCAGTACTTC CASSLARQGYEQYF
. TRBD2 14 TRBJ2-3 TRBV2 TGTGCCAGCAACGGACTAGCTAGCACAGATACGCAGTATTTT CASNGLASTDTQYF
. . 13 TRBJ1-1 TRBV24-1 TGTGCCACCAGTGACGAACAGGGTTCTGAAGCTTTCTTT CATSDEQGSEAFF
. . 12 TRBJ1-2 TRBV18 TGTGCCAGCTCACCTGACAGCTATGGCTACACCTTC CASSPDSYGYTF
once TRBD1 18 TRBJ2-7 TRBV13 TGTGCCAGCAGCTTAGAGGTGGGACAGGGATGGCCCCAGGGCGAGCAGTACTTC CASSLEVGQGWPQGEQYF
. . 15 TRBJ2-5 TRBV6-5 TGTGCCAGCAGTTACGTCCCGAGGGTGGGAGAGACCCAGTACTTC CASSYVPRVGETQYF
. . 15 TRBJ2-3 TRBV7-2 TGTGCCAGCAGCCCCCGACAGGCCGGCACAGATACGCAGTATTTT CASSPRQAGTDTQYF
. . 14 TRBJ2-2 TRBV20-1 TGCAGTGCTAGTTCTCAGGCGAACACCGGGGAGCTGTTTTTT CSASSQANTGELFF
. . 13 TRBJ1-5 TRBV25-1 TGTGCCAGCAGTCTATATGGCAATCAGCCCCAGCATTTT CASSLYGNQPQHF
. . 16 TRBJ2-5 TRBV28 TGTGCCAGCAGTTTACAGTTCGGGCAGGGTGAGAAGACCCAGTACTTC CASSLQFGQGEKTQYF
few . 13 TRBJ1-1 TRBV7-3 TGTGCCAGCAGCCTGCACATGAACACTGAAGCTTTCTTT CASSLHMNTEAFF
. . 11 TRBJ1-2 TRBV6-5 TGTGCCCTCCGGGAAAACTATGGCTACACCTTC CALRENYGYTF
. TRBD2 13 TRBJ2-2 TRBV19 TGTGCCAGTGGCGGGAGCAGTCCCGGGGAGCTGTTTTTT CASGGSSPGELFF
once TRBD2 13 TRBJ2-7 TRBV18 TGTGCCAGCTCCCCTGGCGGGAGGGCCGAGAGGCGCTTC CASSPGGRAERRF
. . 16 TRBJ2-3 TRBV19 TGTGCCAGTAGCCCTACTAGGGCTACTAGCACAGATACGCAGTATTTT CASSPTRATSTDTQYF
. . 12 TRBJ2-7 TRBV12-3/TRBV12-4 TGTGCCAGCAGTACCCAGGGGTACGAGCAGTACTTC CASSTQGYEQYF
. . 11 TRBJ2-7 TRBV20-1 TGCAGTGCTGAACAGGGATCTAAGCAGTACTTC CSAEQGSKQYF
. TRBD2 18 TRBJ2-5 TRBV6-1 TGTGCCAGCAGTGCCGGTACTAGCGGGAGGATGGGATGGGAGACCCAGTACTTC CASSAGTSGRMGWETQYF
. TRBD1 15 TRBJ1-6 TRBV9 TGTGCCAGCAGCGGAGGACAGGGGCCACCTAGGCCCCTCCACTTT CASSGGQGPPRPLHF
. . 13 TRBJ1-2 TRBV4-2 TGTGCCAGCAGCTCACAGGGCTACTATGGCTACACCTTC CASSSQGYYGYTF
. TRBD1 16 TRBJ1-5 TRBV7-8 TGTGCCAGCAGCTTAGGGAACAGGGGTGGAGGACAGCCCCAGCATTTT CASSLGNRGGGQPQHF
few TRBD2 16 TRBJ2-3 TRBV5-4 TGTGCCAGCAGCCAAGACTGGACTAGCGTTGGAGATACGCAGTATTTT CASSQDWTSVGDTQYF
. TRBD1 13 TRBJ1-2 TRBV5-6 TGTGCCAGCAGCCCGACAGGGGTCTATGGCTACACCTTC CASSPTGVYGYTF
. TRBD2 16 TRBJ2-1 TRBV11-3 TGTGCCAGCAGCTCCGGGACTAGCCATGGCTACAATGAGCAGTTCTTC CASSSGTSHGYNEQFF
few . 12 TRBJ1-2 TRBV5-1 TGCGCCAGCAGGCAGGGCCCGGCTGGTTACACCTTC CASRQGPAGYTF
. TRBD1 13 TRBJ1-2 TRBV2 TGTGCCAGCAGGGACAGGCTTAACTATGGCTACACCTTC CASRDRLNYGYTF
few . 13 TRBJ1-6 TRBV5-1 TGCGCCAGCAGCCCTGGACAGAATTCACCCCTCCACTTT CASSPGQNSPLHF
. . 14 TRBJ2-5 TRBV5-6 TGTGCCAGCAGCTTTCAACAGGTGTCAGAGACCCAGTACTTC CASSFQQVSETQYF